Sequencing of this T cell receptor beta chain was carried out in a study of blood T cell repertoires in COVID-19. The wider study: Collection of acute and convalescent COVID-19 samples took place in the United States, Italy and Spain. PBMCs, B-cell-depleted T cells, or T cells provided the cDNA or gDNA that made up the material.

There are 14 residues in the CDR3. Looked up from germline, CDR1 is MDHEN and CDR2 is SYDVKM. Trimming left V 6 bases short and J 11 bases short, with 22 bases between. Clones were sequenced by immunoSEQ multiplex PCR, and TCRdb holds only the in-frame ones, with some missing. The table shows 200,000 to 250,000 clones, with around 92% occurring only once. J is TRBJ1-1 and V is TRBV28; weak D call: TRBD1 (5 bases). Sequencing was carried out using peripheral blood. The source is a man aged 25 to 40 with acute or convalescent COVID-19. CDR3 bases: TGTGCCAGCAGACATGACAGATGGAGATTGGCGGCTTTCTTT. Its translation: CASRHDRWRLAAFF.